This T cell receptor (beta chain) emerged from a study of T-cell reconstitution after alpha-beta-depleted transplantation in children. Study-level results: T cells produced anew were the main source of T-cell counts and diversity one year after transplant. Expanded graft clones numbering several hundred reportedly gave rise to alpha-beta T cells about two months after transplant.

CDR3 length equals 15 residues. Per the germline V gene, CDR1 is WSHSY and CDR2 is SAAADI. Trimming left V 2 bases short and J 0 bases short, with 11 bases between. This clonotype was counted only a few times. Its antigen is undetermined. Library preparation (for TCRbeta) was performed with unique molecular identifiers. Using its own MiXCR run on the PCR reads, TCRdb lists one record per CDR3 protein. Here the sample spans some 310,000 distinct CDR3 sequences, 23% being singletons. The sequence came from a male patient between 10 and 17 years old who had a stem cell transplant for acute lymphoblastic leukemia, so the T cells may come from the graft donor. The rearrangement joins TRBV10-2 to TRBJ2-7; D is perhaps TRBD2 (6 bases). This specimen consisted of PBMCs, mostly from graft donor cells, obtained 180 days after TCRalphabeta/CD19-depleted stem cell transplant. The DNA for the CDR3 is TGCGCCAGCAGTGAGAGTAGCGGCTACTCCTACGAGCAGTACTTC. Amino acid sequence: CASSESSGYSYEQYF.